This T cell receptor beta chain was observed in a study of T cells after yellow fever vaccination. Study in general: For low cell numbers, libraries were made with SMART-Seq v4 Ultra Low Input.

Study-wide findings and caveats: When the response was secondary, it was weaker but reached its peak faster, day 5 versus 15. Once the booster was given, most primary-vaccination clones reappeared, at 95% to 97% for CD4 and 88% for CD8.

V was clipped by 5 bases and J by 6 bases; unmatched bases: 13. The CDR3 runs 15 residues. Template-switching 5'RACE yielded the TCR cDNA; a universal primer site and UMIs were added in the process. TCRdb used MiXCR to reprocess the 5' RACE reads, holding one entry per CDR3 protein. The table records about 340,000 distinct CDR3 sequences, around 3.9% of them present only once. In this sample, this clonotype turned up a few times. Its antigen remains unknown. The V gene is TRBV23-1, the J gene TRBJ2-7; 7 positions match TRBD2. TRBV23-1 is known as an ORF, though its function is uncertain. The sequence derives from a man between 18 and 35 years old who received the YFV17D yellow fever vaccine. Sequenced material: PBMCs, taken 5 days after the yellow fever booster vaccination. The CDR3 DNA reads as TGCGCCAGCAGTTCTGAAAGCGGGGCTGCCTTCGAGCAGTACTTC. Protein: CASSSESGAAFEQYF.